One sample yielded the 20 T cell receptor beta chains listed below, sequenced in a study of blood T cell repertoires in COVID-19. Clones were read by immunoSEQ multiplex PCR, and TCRdb kept only the in-frame ones, dropping some. The sample holds 200,000 to 300,000 clones, around 87% seen once. The sample comprised peripheral blood. These receptors originate from a woman aged 40 to 49 who had recovered from COVID-19.

The chain uses TRBV12-5 and TRBJ1-2; D might be TRBD1 (5 bases). The CDR3 has 13 amino acids. From germline, CDR1 is LGHNT and CDR2 FRNRAP. V was cut by 2 bases and J by 6 bases, with 10 bases left in between. The CDR3, as DNA: TGTGCTAGTGGTTTGAAAGGGGCTAATGGCTACACCTTC. Its translation: CASGLKGANGYTF.

This clone was seen more than once but under ten times. The chain is built from TRBV11-2 and TRBJ1-1; 8 bases are shared with TRBD1. In germline, CDR1 is SGHAT, CDR2 FQNNGV. The V segment lost 5 bases and the J segment 4 bases; nucleotides outside the gene matches: 9. CDR3 length: 15 residues. CDR3 sequence (DNA): TGTGCCAGCAGCCTCTGGACAGGGAAGGGCACTGAAGCTTTCTTT. This gives the protein CASSLWTGKGTEAFF. Together with reference TRBV11-2 and TRBJ1-1, the CDR3 gives the full variable domain: EAGVAQSPRYKIIEKRQSVAFWCNPISGHATLYWYQQILGQGPKLLIQFQNNGVVDDSQLPKDRFSAERLKGVDSTLKIQPAKLEDSAVYLCASSLWTGKGTEAFFGQGTRLTVV.

This chain joins TRBV9 and TRBJ2-1; 15 nucleotides agree with TRBD2. V lost 3 bases, J lost 10 bases, and 8 bases stayed unmatched. Germline values: CDR1 SGDLS, CDR2 YYNGEE. This CDR3 has 16 amino acids. The CDR3 sequence is CASSALGLAGGKEQFF. The CDR3 coding sequence is TGTGCCAGCAGCGCCCTGGGACTAGCGGGGGGAAAAGAGCAGTTCTTC.

This chain uses TRBV7-8 with TRBJ1-6; D not certain. Germline values: CDR1 SGHVS, CDR2 FQNEAQ. This CDR3 spans 14 amino acids. The V gene lost 2 bases and the J gene lost 10 bases, with 12 bases spanning the gap. The CDR3 DNA reads TGTGCCAGCAGCTTAAGCATCGGGTTATCACCCCTCCACTTT. Amino acid sequence: CASSLSIGLSPLHF.

The J gene is TRBJ2-7, the V gene TRBV6-2 or TRBV6-3; D not resolved. V dropped 2 bases and J dropped 7 bases, with 15 bases sitting between them. CDR1 and CDR2 from the germline V gene are MNHEY and SVGEGT. CDR3 length equals 14 residues. The CDR3, as DNA: TGTGCCAGCAGTTACGCGACGTCTCCGAGGGAGCAGTACTTC. Translation gives CASSYATSPREQYF.

V and J are TRBV4-1 and TRBJ1-2, with D maybe TRBD1 (6 bases). This CDR3 is built from 17 residues. CDR1 is MGHRA and CDR2 is YSYEKL in the germline V gene. Trimming left V 1 base short and J 3 bases short, with 18 bases between. CDR3 nucleotides: TGCGCCAGCAGCCAAGTTTTTCAGGGGTCCATCCACTATGGCTACACCTTC. This codes for CASSQVFQGSIHYGYTF.

The chain recombines TRBV25-1 with TRBJ2-2, with D maybe TRBD2 (6 bases). This CDR3 contains 13 residues. Germline V gene lookup returns CDR1 MGHDK and CDR2 SYGVNS. V gave up 8 bases and J gave up 5 bases, with 12 bases separating them. The CDR3 DNA reads as TGTGCCAGCTCTGGAGGGTATACCGGGGAGCTGTTTTTT. It is translated as CASSGGYTGELFF.

The chain is built from TRBV28 and TRBJ2-2; 7 bases match TRBD1. Germline CDR1 and CDR2: MDHEN and SYDVKM. CDR3 length: 13 residues. Trimming removed 10 bases from V and 7 bases from J; junction bases left unmatched: 9. Here the CDR3 reads CATTGQVFGELFF. CDR3 nucleotide sequence: TGTGCCACCACCGGACAGGTTTTCGGGGAGCTGTTTTTT.

This clone was seen only a few times. This chain joins TRBV7-6 and TRBJ2-7, with TRBD1 matching 7 bases. CDR1 is SGHVS, CDR2 FNYEAQ, per germline. Losses at the gene ends were 1 base for V and 2 bases for J; bases not matched to a gene: 2. This CDR3 has 14 amino acids. CDR3 DNA: TGTGCCAGCAGCTTAGGGGGACAGCCCTACGAGCAGTACTTC. It is translated as CASSLGGQPYEQYF.

In its sample, this clone was seen once. The chain is built from TRBV18 and TRBJ1-3; 8 bases are shared with TRBD1. The CDR3 is 17 residues long. The germline gives CDR1 KGHSH, CDR2 LQKENI. The V gene end was trimmed by 3 bases and the J gene end by 0 bases; junction bases not matched to a gene: 7. CDR3 amino acids: CASSPSAGGASGNTIYF. CDR3 sequence (DNA): TGTGCCAGCTCACCCTCCGCAGGGGGCGCCTCTGGAAACACCATATATTTT.

This chain links TRBV27 with TRBJ1-2; D perhaps matches TRBD1 (5 bases). This CDR3 comprises 13 residues. V shed 3 bases and J shed 2 bases, with 7 bases lying between them. Germline V gives CDR1 MNHEY, CDR2 SMNVEV (reference sequence). The CDR3 here is CASSFWGNYGYTF. As DNA, the CDR3 is TGTGCCAGCAGTTTTTGGGGCAACTATGGCTACACCTTC.

V and J are TRBV5-1 and TRBJ2-1; TRBD2 matches at 8 bases. Germline V lookup: CDR1 SGHRS, CDR2 YFSETQ. J gave up 4 bases and V 0 bases, and 9 bases lay outside the gene matches. This CDR3 is 17 amino acids long. The CDR3 nucleotides are TGCGCCAGCAGCTTGGCCTCGGGGGGGGCCAAGTACAATGAGCAGTTCTTC. As protein: CASSLASGGAKYNEQFF.

The V call is TRBV29-1, the J call TRBJ1-1, with D tentatively TRBD1 (5 bases). The CDR3 covers 15 residues. V was clipped by 7 bases and J by 4 bases, with 22 bases between them. The germline gives CDR1 SQVTM, CDR2 ANQGSEA. The CDR3 DNA is TGCAGCGCCGGCTCCGACAGCAGGGAGGGCACTGAAGCTTTCTTT. This gives the protein CSAGSDSREGTEAFF.

The J gene is TRBJ1-5, the V gene TRBV19, with TRBD1 matching 9 bases. The CDR3 length is 16 residues. V lost 1 base to trimming and J lost 7 bases; unmatched junction nucleotides: 8. CDR1 and CDR2 (germline): LNHDA, SQIVND (reference sequence). CDR3 DNA: TGTGCCAGTAGTATAGCCCATCTCACAGGGGGCCAGCCCCAGCATTTT. This codes for CASSIAHLTGGQPQHF.

This clone has just one count. The rearrangement links TRBV12-3 or TRBV12-4 to TRBJ1-5; D is undetermined. The CDR3 loop spans 13 amino acids. The germline V and J ends were trimmed by 3 bases and 0 bases, with 3 bases remaining between them. CDR3 amino acids: CASSFYSNQPQHF. The CDR3 nucleotides read TGTGCCAGCAGTTTCTATAGCAATCAGCCCCAGCATTTT.

This chain connects TRBV11-2 to TRBJ2-3; 13 nucleotides match TRBD2. Germline CDR1 and CDR2: SGHAT and FQNNGV. With V trimmed by 5 bases and J by 4 bases, 6 bases remained unmatched. The CDR3 length is 16 residues. Written as DNA, the CDR3 is TGTGCCAGCAGCCATACTAGCGGGGGGGCCGCAGATACGCAGTATTTT. As protein: CASSHTSGGAADTQYF.

The gene calls are TRBV6-6 and TRBJ1-1; 12 bases map to TRBD1. This CDR3 region has 15 residues. The J segment lost 11 bases and the V segment lost 0 bases, leaving 7 bases of the junction unmatched. The germline CDR1 and CDR2 sequences are MNHNY and SVGAGI (reference sequence). The DNA of the CDR3 is TGTGCCAGCAGTTACTCGAGGGGACAGGGGGCGCAGGCTTTCTTT. Translated, it gives CASSYSRGQGAQAFF.

The CDR3 loop reads CASRGGAANTGELFF. The CDR3 DNA is TGTGCCAGTAGGGGGGGTGCGGCGAACACCGGGGAGCTGTTTTTT. The chain joins TRBV19 to TRBJ2-2; possible D gene TRBD2, 6 bases. This CDR3 has 15 residues. CDR1 LNHDA and CDR2 SQIVND come from the germline V gene (reference sequence). V was trimmed by 6 bases and J by 0 bases, leaving 11 bases between them.

The chain recombines TRBV18 with TRBJ1-2; 7 nucleotides line up with TRBD1. The CDR3 contains 14 residues. Germline values: CDR1 KGHSH, CDR2 LQKENI. V gave up 3 bases and J gave up 3 bases; unmatched junction bases: 4. The CDR3 DNA reads as TGTGCCAGCTCACCGGGCGACAGGGACTATGGCTACACCTTC. Protein sequence: CASSPGDRDYGYTF.

The chain is built from TRBV6-5 and TRBJ2-7; D is perhaps TRBD1 (6 bases). Trimming pared 8 bases from V and 1 base from J, leaving 12 bases between. This CDR3 is 13 amino acids long. The germline gives CDR1 MNHEY, CDR2 SVGAGI. The CDR3 region has the DNA TGTGCCAGCCGGAGGACAGCATCCTACGAGCAGTACTTC. As protein: CASRRTASYEQYF.